The clone carrying this TCR beta chain occurred a few times. Its antigen is unknown. As for treatment: approximately 9-day PBMC culture with coronavirus spike peptide pools or control peptides (ViraFEST assay). Peptide pools at roughly 11 ug/ml stimulated two million PBMCs per well with 9.5 to 10 IU/ml IL-2. The data derive from a study of vaccination and CD4 T cells after COVID-19. Overall study: Blood was drawn a median around 70 days post second dose, range 14 to 241. Overall study findings and caveats: Convalescent patients displayed a median roughly 90% of reactive clones emerging only post-vaccination.

Germline trimming cut 5 bases from V and 5 bases from J; bases unmatched to any gene: 10. The germline V gene has CDR1 SGHNT and CDR2 YENEEA. The CDR3 has 15 amino acids. Cultured CD4+ T cells had their DNA profiled by the Oncomine TCR Beta short-read assay. It was cultured CD4+ T cells from which genomic DNA was extracted. TCRdb independently ran MiXCR on the PCR reads; one entry per CDR3 protein. The top ten hold approximately 12% of the sample, which has about 12,000 distinct CDR3 sequences, about 19% seen once. This receptor was identified in a human donor who received a COVID-19 vaccine. The chain carries TRBV11-3 and TRBJ2-7; 9 bases map to TRBD2. Material: CD4+ T cells from blood, cultured in vitro, obtained before SARS-CoV-2 vaccination. The DNA for the CDR3 is TGTGCCAGCAGCCCCATTCTAGCGGGGAGTGACGAGCAGTACTTC. Encoded protein: CASSPILAGSDEQYF.